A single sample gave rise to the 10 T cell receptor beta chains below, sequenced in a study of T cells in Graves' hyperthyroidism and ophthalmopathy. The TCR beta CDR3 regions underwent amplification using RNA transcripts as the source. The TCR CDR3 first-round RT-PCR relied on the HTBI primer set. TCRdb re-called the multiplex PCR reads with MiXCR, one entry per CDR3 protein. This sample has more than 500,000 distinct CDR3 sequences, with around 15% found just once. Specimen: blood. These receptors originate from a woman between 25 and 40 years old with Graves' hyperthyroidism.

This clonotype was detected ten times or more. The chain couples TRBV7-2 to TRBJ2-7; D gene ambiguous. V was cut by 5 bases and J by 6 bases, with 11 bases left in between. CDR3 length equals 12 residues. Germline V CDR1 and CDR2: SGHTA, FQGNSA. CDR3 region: CASSRISGEQYF. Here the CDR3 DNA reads TGTGCCAGCAGCCGCATTTCGGGCGAGCAGTACTTC. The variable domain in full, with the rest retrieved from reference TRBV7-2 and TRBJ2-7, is GAGVSQSPSNKVTEKGKDVELRCDPISGHTALYWYRQSLGQGLEFLIYFQGNSAPDKSGLPSDRFSAERTGGSVSTLTIQRTQQEDSAVYLCASSRISGEQYFGPGTRLTVT.

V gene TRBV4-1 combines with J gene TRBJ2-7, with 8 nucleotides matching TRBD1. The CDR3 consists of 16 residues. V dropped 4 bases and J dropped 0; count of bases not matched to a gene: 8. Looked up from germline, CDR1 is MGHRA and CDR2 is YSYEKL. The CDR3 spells CASSLRGQVSSYEQYF. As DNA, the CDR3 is TGCGCCAGCAGCCTTAGGGGACAGGTTAGCTCCTACGAGCAGTACTTC.

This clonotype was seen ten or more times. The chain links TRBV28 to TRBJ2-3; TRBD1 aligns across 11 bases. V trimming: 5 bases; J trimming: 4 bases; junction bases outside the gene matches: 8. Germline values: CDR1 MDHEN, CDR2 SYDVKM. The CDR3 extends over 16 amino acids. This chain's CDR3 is CASSLPPGQGADTQYF. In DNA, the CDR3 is TGTGCCAGCAGTCTACCTCCGGGACAGGGGGCAGATACGCAGTATTTT.

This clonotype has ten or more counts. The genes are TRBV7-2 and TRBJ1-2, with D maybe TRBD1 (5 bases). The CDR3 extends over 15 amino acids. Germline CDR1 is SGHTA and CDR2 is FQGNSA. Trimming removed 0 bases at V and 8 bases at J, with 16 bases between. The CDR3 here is CASSLAGHPEGGYTF. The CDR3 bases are TGTGCCAGCAGCTTAGCGGGTCACCCGGAGGGGGGCTACACCTTC.

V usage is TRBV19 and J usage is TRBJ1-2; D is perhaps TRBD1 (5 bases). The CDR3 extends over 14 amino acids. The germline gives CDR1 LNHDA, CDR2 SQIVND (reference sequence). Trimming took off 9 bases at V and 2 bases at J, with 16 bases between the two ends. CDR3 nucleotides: TGTGCCAGCAAACCACTACAGGAAAACTATGGCTACACCTTC. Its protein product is CASKPLQENYGYTF.

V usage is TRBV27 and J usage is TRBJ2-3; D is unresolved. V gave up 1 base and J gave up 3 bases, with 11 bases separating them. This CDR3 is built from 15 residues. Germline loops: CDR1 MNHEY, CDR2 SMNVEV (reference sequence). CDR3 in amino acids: CASSLFPGVTDTQYF. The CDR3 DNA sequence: TGTGCCAGCAGTTTATTCCCTGGTGTGACAGATACGCAGTATTTT.

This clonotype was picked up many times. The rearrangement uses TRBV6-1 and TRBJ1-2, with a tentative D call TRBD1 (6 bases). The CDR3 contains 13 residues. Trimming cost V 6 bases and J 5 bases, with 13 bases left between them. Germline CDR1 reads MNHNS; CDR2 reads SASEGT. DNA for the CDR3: TGTGCCAGCAGGCAGGACAGCGAGTATGGCTACACCTTC. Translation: CASRQDSEYGYTF.

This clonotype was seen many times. The CDR3 DNA sequence: TGTGCCTGCAGACCAAGGACAGACTTTTACGAGCAGTACTTC. Translation gives CACRPRTDFYEQYF. V usage is TRBV30 and J usage is TRBJ2-7, with D possibly TRBD1 on 6 matching bases. V dropped 6 bases and J dropped 4 bases, with 19 bases sitting between them. The CDR3 is made up of 14 amino acids. CDR1 and CDR2 from the germline V gene are GTSNPN and SVGIG (reference sequence).

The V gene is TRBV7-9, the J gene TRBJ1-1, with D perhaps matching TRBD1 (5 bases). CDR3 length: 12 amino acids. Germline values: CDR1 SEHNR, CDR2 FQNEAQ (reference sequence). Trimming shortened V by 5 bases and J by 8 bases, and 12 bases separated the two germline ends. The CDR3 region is CASSLGHLEAFF. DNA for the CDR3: TGTGCCAGCAGCCTCGGACACCTAGAAGCTTTCTTT.

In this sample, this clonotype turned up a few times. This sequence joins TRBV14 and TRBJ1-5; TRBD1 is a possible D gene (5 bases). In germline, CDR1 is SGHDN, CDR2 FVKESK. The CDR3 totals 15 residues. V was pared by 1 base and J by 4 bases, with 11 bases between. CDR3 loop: CASSQAGVPNQPQHF. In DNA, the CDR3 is TGTGCCAGCAGCCAAGCGGGGGTCCCGAATCAGCCCCAGCATTTT.